This TCR beta chain was sequenced in a study of blood T cell repertoires in COVID-19. Whole-study context: From the United States, Italy and Spain came samples of acute and convalescent COVID-19. Sources were T cells, B-cell-depleted T cells, or PBMCs; the material itself was cDNA or gDNA.

The ends lost 4 bases at V and 2 bases at J; junction bases unmatched: 7. The length of the CDR3 is 15 residues. The germline V gene encodes CDR1 LGHNT and CDR2 FRNRAP. Study processing details: Researchers report that nucleated cell counts were estimated from reference gene primer amplification. The repertoire was sequenced with immunoSEQ multiplex PCR; TCRdb's copy has only in-frame clones and lacks some. V, J and clone size were drawn from that table, and D and trimming were deduced from the DNA. The data show 90,000 to 100,000 clones, around 75% seen once. The chain carries TRBV12-5 and TRBJ2-5, with 7 bases aligning to TRBD2. Sequenced: peripheral blood. The clonotype was recovered from a man aged 70 or older with acute or convalescent COVID-19. The CDR3 DNA is TGTGCTAGTGGTTCCGGTTCCGGGGGGCAAGAGACCCAGTACTTC. Its protein product is CASGSGSGGQETQYF. Drawing the rest from reference TRBV12-5 and TRBJ2-5, the complete variable domain is DARVTQTPRHKVTEMGQEVTMRCQPILGHNTVFWYRQTMMQGLELLAYFRNRAPLDDSGMPKDRFSAEMPDATLATLKIQPSEPRDSAVYFCASGSGSGGQETQYFGPGTRLLVL.